The clone carrying this T cell receptor (beta chain) has at least ten counts. Its antigen remains unidentified. The data stem from a study of T cells in Graves' hyperthyroidism and ophthalmopathy. J gave up 6 bases and V 3 bases, and 7 bases lay outside the gene matches. The CDR3 sequence is 14 residues long. General study results and limits: Ophthalmopathy could be told apart from stable hyperthyroidism with a 13 V-J model. A median approximately 6.8 months before onset, the model predicted ophthalmopathy.

Ophthalmopathy patients had moderate-to-severe active disease, CAS ≥3, NOSPECS ≥4, and disease duration under 3 months. Amplified TCR beta CDR3 regions came from RNA transcripts. A set of HTBI primers served as the primers for a first-round RT-PCR of the TCR CDR3. TCRdb re-analysed the multiplex PCR reads in MiXCR, keeping a single row per CDR3 protein. The repertoire includes hundreds of thousands of distinct CDR3 sequences, less than 25% of them detected once, and 11% sits in the top ten. The specimen was blood. The chain links TRBV12-3 or TRBV12-4 to TRBJ1-1, with 7 bases identical to TRBD1. The sequence derives from a woman aged 25 to 39 with Graves' ophthalmopathy. The DNA of the CDR3 is TGTGCCAGCAGTTTTCAAGGGGGCAACGCTGAAGCTTTCTTT. Encoded protein: CASSFQGGNAEAFF.